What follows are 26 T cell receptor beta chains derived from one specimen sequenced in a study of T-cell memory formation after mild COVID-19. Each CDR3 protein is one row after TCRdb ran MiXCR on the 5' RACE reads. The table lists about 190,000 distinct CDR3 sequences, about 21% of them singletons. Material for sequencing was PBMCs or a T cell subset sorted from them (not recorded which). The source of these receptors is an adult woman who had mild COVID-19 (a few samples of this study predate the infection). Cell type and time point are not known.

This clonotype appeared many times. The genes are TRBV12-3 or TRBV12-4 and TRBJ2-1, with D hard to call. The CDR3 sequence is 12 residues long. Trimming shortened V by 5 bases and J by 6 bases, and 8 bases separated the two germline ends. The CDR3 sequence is CASSPVTNEQFF. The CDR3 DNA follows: TGTGCCAGCAGTCCGGTCACCAATGAGCAGTTCTTC.

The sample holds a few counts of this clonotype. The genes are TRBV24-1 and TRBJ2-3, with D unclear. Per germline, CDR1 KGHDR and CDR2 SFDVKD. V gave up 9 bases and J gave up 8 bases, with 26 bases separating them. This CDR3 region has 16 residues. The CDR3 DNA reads TGTGCCACCGACACCGAATCAGGCCCGATGTCGGGTACGCAGTATTTT. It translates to CATDTESGPMSGTQYF.

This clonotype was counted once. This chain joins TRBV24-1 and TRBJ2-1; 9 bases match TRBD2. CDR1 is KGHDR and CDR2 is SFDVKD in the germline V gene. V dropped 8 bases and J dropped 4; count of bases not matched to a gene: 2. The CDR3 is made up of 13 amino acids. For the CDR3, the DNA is TGTGCCACCATGAGCGGGGGGTACAATGAGCAGTTCTTC. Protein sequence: CATMSGGYNEQFF.

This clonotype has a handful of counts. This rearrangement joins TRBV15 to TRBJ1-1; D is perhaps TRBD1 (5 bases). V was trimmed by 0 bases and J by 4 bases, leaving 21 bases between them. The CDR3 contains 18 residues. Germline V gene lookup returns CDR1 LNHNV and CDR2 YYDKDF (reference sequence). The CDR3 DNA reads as TGTGCCACCAGCAGAGATTCTTTAGGGGTGGGTGTCGGCACTGAAGCTTTCTTT. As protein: CATSRDSLGVGVGTEAFF.

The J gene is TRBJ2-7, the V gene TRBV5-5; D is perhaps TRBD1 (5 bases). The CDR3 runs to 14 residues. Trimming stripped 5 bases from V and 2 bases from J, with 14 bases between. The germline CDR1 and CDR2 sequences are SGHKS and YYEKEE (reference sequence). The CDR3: CASRSQGSPYEQYF. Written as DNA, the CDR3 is TGTGCCAGCAGATCCCAGGGTAGCCCCTACGAGCAGTACTTC.

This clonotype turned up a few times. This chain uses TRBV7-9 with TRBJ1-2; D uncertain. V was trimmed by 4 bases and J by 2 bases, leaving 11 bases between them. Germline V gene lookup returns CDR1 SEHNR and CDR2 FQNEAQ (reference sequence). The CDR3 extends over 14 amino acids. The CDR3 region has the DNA TGTGCCAGCAGCTCCGACGCGTTGAACTATGGCTACACCTTC. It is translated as CASSSDALNYGYTF.

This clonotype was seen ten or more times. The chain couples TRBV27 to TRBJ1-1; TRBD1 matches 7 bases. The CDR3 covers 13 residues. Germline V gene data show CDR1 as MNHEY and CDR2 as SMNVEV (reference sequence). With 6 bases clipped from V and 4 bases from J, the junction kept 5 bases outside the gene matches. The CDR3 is CASSLGGSTEAFF. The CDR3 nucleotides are TGTGCCAGCAGCTTAGGGGGCAGCACTGAAGCTTTCTTT.

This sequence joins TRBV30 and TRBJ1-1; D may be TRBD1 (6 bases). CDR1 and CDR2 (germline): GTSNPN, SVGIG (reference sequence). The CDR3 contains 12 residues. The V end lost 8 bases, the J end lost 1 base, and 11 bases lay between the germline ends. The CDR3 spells CATDRWNTEAFF. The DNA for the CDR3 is TGTGCCACTGACAGGTGGAACACTGAAGCTTTCTTT.

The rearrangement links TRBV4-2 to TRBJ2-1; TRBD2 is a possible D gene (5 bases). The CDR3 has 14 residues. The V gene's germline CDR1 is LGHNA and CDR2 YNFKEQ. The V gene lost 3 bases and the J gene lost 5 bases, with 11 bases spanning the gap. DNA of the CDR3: TGTGCCAGCAGCCATCTGGGGAGCGACAATGAGCAGTTCTTC. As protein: CASSHLGSDNEQFF.

The CDR3 sequence is CATSRAAGWTSYEQYF. Written as DNA, the CDR3 is TGTGCCACCAGCAGAGCCGCGGGCTGGACCTCCTACGAGCAGTACTTC. This chain uses TRBV15 with TRBJ2-7; perhaps TRBD2 as D (5 bases). V was shortened by 1 base and J by 0 bases, with 13 bases between the two germline ends. This CDR3 region has 16 residues. In germline, CDR1 is LNHNV, CDR2 YYDKDF (reference sequence).

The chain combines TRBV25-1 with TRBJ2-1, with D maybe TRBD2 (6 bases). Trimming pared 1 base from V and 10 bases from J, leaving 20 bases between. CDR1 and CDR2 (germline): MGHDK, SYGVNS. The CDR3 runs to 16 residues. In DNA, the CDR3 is TGTGCCAGCAGTGAATTCGAGGGAGGTGGCTTATACGAGCAGTTCTTC. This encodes CASSEFEGGGLYEQFF.

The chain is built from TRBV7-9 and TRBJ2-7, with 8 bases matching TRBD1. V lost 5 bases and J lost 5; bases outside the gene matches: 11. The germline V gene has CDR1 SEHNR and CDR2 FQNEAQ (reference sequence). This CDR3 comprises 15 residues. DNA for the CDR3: TGTGCCAGCAGCATAATCAGGGGGCGCGGGCACGAGCAGTACTTC. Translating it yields CASSIIRGRGHEQYF.

CDR3 protein: CASSRQGSLLNTGELFF. DNA of the CDR3: TGTGCCAGCAGTCGACAGGGGTCTCTCCTTAACACCGGGGAGCTGTTTTTT. The gene calls are TRBV6-1 and TRBJ2-2; TRBD1 agrees at 8 bases. The CDR3 consists of 17 residues. Germline V lookup: CDR1 MNHNS, CDR2 SASEGT. The V segment lost 5 bases and the J segment 2 bases; nucleotides outside the gene matches: 10.

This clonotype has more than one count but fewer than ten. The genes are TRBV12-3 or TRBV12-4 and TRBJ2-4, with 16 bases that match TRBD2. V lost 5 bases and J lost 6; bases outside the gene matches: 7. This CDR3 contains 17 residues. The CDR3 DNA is TGTGCCAGCAGTCCGGGACTAGCGGGAGGGCCGGGAAACATTCAGTACTTC. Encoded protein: CASSPGLAGGPGNIQYF.

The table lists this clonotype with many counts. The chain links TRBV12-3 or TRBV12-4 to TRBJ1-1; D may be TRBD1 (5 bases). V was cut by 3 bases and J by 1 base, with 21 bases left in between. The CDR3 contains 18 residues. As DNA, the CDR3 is TGTGCCAGCAGTTTCTTCGAGGGACTAGGGGCAGGGAACACTGAAGCTTTCTTT. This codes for CASSFFEGLGAGNTEAFF.

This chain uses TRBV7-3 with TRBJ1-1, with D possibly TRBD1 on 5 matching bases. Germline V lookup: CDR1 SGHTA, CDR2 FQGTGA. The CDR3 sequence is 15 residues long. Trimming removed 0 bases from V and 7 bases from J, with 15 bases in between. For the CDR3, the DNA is TGTGCCAGCAGCTTAACGAGGCGGGGCCGAAGTGAAGCTTTCTTT. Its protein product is CASSLTRRGRSEAFF. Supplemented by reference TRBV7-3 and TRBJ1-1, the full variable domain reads GAGVSQTPSNKVTEKGKYVELRCDPISGHTALYWYRQSLGQGPEFLIYFQGTGAADDSGLPNDRFFAVRPEGSVSTLKIQRTERGDSAVYLCASSLTRRGRSEAFFGQGTRLTVV.

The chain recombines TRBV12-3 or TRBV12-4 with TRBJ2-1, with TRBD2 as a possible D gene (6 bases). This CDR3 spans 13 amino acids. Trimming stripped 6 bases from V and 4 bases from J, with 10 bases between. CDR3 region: CASSRDLYNEQFF. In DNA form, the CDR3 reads TGTGCCAGCAGCCGGGACTTGTACAATGAGCAGTTCTTC.

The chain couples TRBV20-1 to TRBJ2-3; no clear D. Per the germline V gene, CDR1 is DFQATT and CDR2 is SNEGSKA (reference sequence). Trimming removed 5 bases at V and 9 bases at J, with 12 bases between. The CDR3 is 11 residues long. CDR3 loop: CSADDVGTQYF. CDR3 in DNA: TGCAGTGCTGATGACGTTGGGACGCAGTATTTT.

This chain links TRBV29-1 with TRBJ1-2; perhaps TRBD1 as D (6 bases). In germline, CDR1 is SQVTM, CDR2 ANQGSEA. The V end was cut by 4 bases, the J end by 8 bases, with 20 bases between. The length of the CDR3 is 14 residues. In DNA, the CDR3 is TGCAGCGTTGGCGACAGGACTCTTGCTGGGGGCTACACCTTC. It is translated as CSVGDRTLAGGYTF.

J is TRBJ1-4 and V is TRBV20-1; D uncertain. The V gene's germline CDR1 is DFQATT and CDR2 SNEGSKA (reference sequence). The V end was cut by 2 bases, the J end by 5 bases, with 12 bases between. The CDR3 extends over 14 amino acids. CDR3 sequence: CSARPRTGNEKLFF. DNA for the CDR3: TGCAGTGCTAGACCGAGGACTGGGAATGAAAAACTGTTTTTT.

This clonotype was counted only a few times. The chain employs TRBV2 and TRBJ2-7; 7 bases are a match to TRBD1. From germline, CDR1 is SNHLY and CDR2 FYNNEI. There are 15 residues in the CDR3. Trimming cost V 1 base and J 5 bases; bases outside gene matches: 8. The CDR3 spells CASSEGTGLPHEQYF. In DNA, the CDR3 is TGTGCCAGCAGTGAAGGGACAGGTCTCCCCCACGAGCAGTACTTC.

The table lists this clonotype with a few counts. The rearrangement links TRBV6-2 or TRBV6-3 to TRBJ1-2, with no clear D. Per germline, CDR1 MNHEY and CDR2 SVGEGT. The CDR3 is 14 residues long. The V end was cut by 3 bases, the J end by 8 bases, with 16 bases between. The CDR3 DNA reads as TGTGCCAGCAGTTATCTCCCAGAAGGCGGCGGCTACACCTTC. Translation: CASSYLPEGGGYTF.

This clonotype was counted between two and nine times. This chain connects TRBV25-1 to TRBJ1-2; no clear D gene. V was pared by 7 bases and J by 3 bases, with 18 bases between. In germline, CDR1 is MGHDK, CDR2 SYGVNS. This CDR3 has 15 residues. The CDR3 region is CASNGRGPVDYGYTF. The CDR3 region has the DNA TGTGCCAGCAATGGTAGAGGGCCGGTGGACTATGGCTACACCTTC.

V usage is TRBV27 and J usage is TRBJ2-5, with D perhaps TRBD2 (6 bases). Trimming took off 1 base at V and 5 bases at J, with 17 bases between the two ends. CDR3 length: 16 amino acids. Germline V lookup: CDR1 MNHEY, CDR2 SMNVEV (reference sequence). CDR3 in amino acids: CASSLYDLRGMETQYF. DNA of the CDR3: TGTGCCAGCAGTTTATACGACTTGCGGGGAATGGAGACCCAGTACTTC.

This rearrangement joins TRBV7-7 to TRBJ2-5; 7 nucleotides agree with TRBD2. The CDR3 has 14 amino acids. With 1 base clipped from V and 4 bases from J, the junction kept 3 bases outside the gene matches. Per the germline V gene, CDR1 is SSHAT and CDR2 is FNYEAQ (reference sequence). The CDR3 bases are TGTGCCAGCAGCTTAGGGGAGGGTGCAGAGACCCAGTACTTC. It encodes CASSLGEGAETQYF.

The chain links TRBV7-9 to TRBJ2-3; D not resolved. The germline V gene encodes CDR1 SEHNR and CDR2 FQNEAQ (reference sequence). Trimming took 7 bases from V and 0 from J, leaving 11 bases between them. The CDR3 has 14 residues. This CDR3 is CASIVSGSTDTQYF. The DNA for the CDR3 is TGTGCCAGCATCGTGAGTGGAAGCACAGATACGCAGTATTTT.